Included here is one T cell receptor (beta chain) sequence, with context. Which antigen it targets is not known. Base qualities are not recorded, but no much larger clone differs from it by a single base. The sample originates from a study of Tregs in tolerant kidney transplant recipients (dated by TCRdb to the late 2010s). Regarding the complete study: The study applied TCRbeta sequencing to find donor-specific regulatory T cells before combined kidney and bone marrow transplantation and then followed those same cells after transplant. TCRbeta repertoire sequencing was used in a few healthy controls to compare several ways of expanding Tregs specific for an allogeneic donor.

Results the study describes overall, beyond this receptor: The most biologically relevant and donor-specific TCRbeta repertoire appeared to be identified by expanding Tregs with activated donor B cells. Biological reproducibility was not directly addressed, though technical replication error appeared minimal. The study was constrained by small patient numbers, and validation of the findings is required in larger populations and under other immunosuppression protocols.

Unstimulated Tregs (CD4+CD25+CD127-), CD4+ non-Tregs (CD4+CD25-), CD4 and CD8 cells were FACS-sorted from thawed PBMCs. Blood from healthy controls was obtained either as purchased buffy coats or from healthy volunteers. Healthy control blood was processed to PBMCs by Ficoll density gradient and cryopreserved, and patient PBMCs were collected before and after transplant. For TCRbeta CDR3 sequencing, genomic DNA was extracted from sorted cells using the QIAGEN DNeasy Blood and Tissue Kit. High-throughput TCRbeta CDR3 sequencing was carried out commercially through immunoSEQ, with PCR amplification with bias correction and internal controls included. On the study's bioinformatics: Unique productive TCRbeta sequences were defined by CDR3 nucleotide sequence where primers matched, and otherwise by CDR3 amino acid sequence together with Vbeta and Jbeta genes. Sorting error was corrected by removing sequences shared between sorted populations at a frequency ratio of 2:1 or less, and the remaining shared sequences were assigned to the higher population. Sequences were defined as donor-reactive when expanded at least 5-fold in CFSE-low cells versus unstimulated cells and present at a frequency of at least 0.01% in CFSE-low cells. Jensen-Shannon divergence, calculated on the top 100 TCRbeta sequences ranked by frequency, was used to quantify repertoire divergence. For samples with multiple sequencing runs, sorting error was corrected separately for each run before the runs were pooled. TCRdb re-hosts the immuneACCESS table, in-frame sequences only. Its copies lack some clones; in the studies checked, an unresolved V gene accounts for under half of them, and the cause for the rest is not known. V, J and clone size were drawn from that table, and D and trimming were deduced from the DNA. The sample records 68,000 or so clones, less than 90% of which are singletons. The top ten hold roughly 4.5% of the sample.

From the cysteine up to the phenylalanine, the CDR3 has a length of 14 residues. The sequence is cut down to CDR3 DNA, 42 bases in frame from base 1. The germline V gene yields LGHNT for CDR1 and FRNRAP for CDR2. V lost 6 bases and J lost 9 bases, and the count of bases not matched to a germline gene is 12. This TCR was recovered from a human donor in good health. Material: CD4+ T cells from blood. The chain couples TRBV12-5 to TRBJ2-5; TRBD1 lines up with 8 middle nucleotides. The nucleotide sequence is TGTGCTAGTGGACTAGGGACAGGAGTTTTGGCCCAGTACTTC. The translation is CASGLGTGVLAQYF.